The rows below give T cell receptor beta chains drawn from one sample of a study of blood T cell repertoires in COVID-19. Clones were sequenced by immunoSEQ multiplex PCR, and TCRdb holds only the in-frame ones, with some missing. This table holds 350,000 to 550,000 clones, about 85% found once. Sequencing was performed on PBMCs or T cells enriched from blood (not recorded which). The receptors shown here come from a woman aged 18-29 years with acute COVID-19. Both conserved end residues are part of each CDR3. The D gene is left open where the match is weak. Where a row states a size, it is once, few, many or the class of an expanded clone; other rows omit it.

J gene: TRBJ1-3; V gene: TRBV6-5; clone size: once; D gene: TRBD1; CDR3 DNA: TGTGCCAGCAGTCACAGGGGGCTCGGAAACACCATATATTTT; CDR3 protein: CASSHRGLGNTIYF
J gene: TRBJ2-1; V gene: TRBV24-1; clone size: once; D gene: TRBD1; CDR3 DNA: TGTGCCACCCCCCAGGGGGCGCGCGCCTACAATGAGCAGTTCTTC; CDR3 protein: CATPQGARAYNEQFF
J gene: TRBJ1-6; V gene: TRBV9; clone size: NA; D gene: NA; CDR3 DNA: TGTGCCAGCAGCGTAGCGGGCTCCTATAATTCACCCCTCCACTTT; CDR3 protein: CASSVAGSYNSPLHF
J gene: TRBJ1-4; V gene: TRBV29-1; clone size: NA; D gene: NA; CDR3 DNA: TGCAGCGTTGTTAGCCTCCTGGGGTTTTTT; CDR3 protein: CSVVSLLGFF
J gene: TRBJ1-2; V gene: TRBV7-9; clone size: NA; D gene: TRBD1; CDR3 DNA: TGTGCCAGCAGCAGGGACAGTGCAATGGGCTACACCTTC; CDR3 protein: CASSRDSAMGYTF
J gene: TRBJ1-1; V gene: TRBV7-9; clone size: NA; D gene: NA; CDR3 DNA: TGTGCCAGCAGCTTATTAGGGGGGAACACTGAAGCTTTCTTT; CDR3 protein: CASSLLGGNTEAFF
J gene: TRBJ2-3; V gene: TRBV19; clone size: NA; D gene: NA; CDR3 DNA: TGTGCCAGTAGGGCGGTAGGCACAGATACGCAGTATTTT; CDR3 protein: CASRAVGTDTQYF
J gene: TRBJ2-3; V gene: TRBV10-1; clone size: NA; D gene: TRBD1; CDR3 DNA: TGCGCCAGCAGTGAGTCCAGGGGGCGAGGAATTAGCACAGATACGCAGTATTTT; CDR3 protein: CASSESRGRGISTDTQYF
J gene: TRBJ1-1; V gene: TRBV29-1; clone size: NA; D gene: TRBD1; CDR3 DNA: TGCAGCGTAGACTTCACAGGGGTCGACACTGAAGCTTTCTTT; CDR3 protein: CSVDFTGVDTEAFF
J gene: TRBJ1-1; V gene: TRBV6-5; clone size: once; D gene: NA; CDR3 DNA: TGTGCCAGCAGCCCCGAGGACAGAGACACTGAAGCTTTCTTT; CDR3 protein: CASSPEDRDTEAFF
J gene: TRBJ2-1; V gene: TRBV13; clone size: NA; D gene: TRBD2; CDR3 DNA: TGTGCCAGCAGCCTGGTGGGACTAGCGGGACCCGGTGGCAATGAGCAGTTCTTC; CDR3 protein: CASSLVGLAGPGGNEQFF